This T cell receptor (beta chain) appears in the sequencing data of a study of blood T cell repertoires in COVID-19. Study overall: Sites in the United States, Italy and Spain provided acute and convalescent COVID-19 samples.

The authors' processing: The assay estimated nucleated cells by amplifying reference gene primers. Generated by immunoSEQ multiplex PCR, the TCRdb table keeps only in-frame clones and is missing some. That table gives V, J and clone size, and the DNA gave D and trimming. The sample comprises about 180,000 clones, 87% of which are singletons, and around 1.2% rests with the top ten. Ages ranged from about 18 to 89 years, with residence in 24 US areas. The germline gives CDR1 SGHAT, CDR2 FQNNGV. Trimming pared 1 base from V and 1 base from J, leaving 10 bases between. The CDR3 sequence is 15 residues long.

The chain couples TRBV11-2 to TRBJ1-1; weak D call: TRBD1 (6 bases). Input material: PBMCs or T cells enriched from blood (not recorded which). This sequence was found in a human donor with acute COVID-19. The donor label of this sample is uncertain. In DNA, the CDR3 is TGTGCCAGCAGCTTAGTGGGGGGGCGGAACACTGAAGCTTTCTTT. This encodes CASSLVGGRNTEAFF. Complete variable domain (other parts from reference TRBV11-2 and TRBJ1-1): EAGVAQSPRYKIIEKRQSVAFWCNPISGHATLYWYQQILGQGPKLLIQFQNNGVVDDSQLPKDRFSAERLKGVDSTLKIQPAKLEDSAVYLCASSLVGGRNTEAFFGQGTRLTVV.